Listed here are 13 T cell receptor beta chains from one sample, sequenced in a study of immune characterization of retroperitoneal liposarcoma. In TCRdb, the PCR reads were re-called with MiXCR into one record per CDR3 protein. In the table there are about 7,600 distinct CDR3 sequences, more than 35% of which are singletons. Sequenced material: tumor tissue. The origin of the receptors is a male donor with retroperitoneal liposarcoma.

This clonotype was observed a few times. This CDR3 reads CASSEVPGRYTEAFF. CDR3 sequence (DNA): TGTGCCAGCAGTGAAGTACCGGGACGGTACACTGAAGCTTTCTTT. V gene TRBV6-1 combines with J gene TRBJ1-1; D is perhaps TRBD1 (5 bases). The CDR3 runs 15 residues. Trimming stripped 1 base from V and 3 bases from J, with 12 bases between. Germline V gene data show CDR1 as MNHNS and CDR2 as SASEGT.

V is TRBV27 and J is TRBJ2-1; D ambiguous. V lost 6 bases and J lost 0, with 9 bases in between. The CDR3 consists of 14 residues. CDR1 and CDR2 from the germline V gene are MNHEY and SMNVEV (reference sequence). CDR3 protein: CASRTVSSYNEQFF. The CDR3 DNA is TGTGCCAGCAGAACCGTGAGCTCCTACAATGAGCAGTTCTTC.

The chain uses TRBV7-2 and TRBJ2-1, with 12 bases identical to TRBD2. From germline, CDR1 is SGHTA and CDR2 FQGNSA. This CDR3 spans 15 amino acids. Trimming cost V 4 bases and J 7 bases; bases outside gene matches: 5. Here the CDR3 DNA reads TGTGCCAGCAGCTCGACTAGCGGGAGAGTGAATGAGCAGTTCTTC. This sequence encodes CASSSTSGRVNEQFF.

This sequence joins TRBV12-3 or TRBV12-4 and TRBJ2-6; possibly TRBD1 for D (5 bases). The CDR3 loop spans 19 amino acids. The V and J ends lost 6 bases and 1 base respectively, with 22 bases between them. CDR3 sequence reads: CASRALPGAFRSGANVLTF. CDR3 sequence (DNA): TGTGCCAGCAGAGCCCTCCCTGGGGCGTTTCGATCTGGGGCCAACGTCCTGACTTTC.

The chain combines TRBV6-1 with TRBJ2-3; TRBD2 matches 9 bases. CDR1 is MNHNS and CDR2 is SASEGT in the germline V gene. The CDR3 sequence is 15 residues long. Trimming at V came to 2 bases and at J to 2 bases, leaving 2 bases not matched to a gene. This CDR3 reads CASSEQREVTDTQYF. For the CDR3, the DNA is TGTGCCAGCAGTGAACAGCGGGAGGTCACAGATACGCAGTATTTT.

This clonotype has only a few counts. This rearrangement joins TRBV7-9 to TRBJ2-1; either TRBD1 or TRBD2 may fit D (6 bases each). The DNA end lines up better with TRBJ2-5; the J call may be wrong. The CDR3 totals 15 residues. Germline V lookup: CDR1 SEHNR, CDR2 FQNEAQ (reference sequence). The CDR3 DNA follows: TGTGCCAGCAGCTTAATTTCCGGGGGCGGGGAGACCCAGTACTTC. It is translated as CASSLISGGGETQYF.

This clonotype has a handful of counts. In DNA, the CDR3 is TGTGCCAGCAGCCCAAGGCCGGGACAGGGGGGCAATGAGCAGTACTTC. This encodes CASSPRPGQGGNEQYF. This chain links TRBV7-6 with TRBJ2-1, with TRBD1 matching 11 bases. The last part of the DNA fits TRBJ2-7 better; the J call may be wrong. Germline V gene lookup returns CDR1 SGHVS and CDR2 FNYEAQ. This CDR3 spans 16 amino acids.

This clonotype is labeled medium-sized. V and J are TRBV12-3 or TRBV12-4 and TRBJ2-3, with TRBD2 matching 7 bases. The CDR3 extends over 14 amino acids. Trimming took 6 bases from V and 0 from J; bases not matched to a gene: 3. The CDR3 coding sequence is TGTGCCAGCAGGAGCGGGATTAGCACAGATACGCAGTATTTT. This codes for CASRSGISTDTQYF.

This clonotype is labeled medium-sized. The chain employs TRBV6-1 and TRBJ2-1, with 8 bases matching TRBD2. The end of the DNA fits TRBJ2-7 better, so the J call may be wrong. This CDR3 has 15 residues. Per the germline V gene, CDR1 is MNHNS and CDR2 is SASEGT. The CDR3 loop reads CASSERPGLEGEQYF. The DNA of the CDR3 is TGTGCCAGCAGTGAGAGGCCGGGACTAGAAGGTGAGCAGTACTTC.

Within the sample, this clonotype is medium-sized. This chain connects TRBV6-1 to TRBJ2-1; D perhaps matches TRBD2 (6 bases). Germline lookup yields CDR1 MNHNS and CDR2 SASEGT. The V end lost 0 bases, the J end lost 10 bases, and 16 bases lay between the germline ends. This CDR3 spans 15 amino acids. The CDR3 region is CASSEAGGNPYEQFF. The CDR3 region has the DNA TGTGCCAGCAGTGAAGCGGGCGGGAACCCCTACGAGCAGTTCTTC.

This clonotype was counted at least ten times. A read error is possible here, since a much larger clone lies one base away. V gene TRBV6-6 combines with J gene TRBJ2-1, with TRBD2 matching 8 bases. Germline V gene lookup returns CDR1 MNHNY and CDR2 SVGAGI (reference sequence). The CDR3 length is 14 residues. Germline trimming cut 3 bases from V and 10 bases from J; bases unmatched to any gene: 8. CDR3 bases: TGTGCCAGCAGTTATACCCAGCGGGGGTACGAGCAGTTCTTC. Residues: CASSYTQRGYEQFF.

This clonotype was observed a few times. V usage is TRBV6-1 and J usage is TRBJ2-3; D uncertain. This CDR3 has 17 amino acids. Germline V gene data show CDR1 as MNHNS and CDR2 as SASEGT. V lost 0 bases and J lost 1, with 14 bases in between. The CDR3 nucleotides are TGTGCCAGCAGTGAAGCGGCACCCGGGCAGGGCACAGATACGCAGTATTTT. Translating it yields CASSEAAPGQGTDTQYF.

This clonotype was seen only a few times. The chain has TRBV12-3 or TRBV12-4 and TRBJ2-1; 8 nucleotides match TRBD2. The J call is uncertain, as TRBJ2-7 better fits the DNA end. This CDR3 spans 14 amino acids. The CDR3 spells CASSLLSGRNEQYF. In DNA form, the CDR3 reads TGTGCCAGCAGTTTGTTGAGCGGGAGAAATGAGCAGTACTTC.